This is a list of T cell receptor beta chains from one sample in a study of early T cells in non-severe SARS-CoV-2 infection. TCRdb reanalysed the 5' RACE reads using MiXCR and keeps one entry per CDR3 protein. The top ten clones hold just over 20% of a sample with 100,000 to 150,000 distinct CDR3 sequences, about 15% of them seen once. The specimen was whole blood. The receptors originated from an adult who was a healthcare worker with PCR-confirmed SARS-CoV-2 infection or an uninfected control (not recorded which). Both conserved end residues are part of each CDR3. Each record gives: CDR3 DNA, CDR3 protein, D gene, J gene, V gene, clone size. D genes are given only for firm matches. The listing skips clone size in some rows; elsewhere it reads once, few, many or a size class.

CDR3nt: TGTGCCAGCAGCACAACAGGGGTTGGCTACACCTTC
CDR3aa: CASSTTGVGYTF
d_gene: TRBD1
j_gene: TRBJ1-2
v_gene: TRBV3-1
abundance: -

CDR3nt: TGTGCCACCAGTGATTTGAAAAGCTCCTACGAGCAGTACTTC
CDR3aa: CATSDLKSSYEQYF
d_gene: -
j_gene: TRBJ2-7
v_gene: TRBV24-1
abundance: few

CDR3nt: TGCAGCGTCGACACCGCGGGGGGCAATGAGCAGTTCTTC
CDR3aa: CSVDTAGGNEQFF
d_gene: TRBD2
j_gene: TRBJ2-1
v_gene: TRBV29-1
abundance: -

CDR3nt: TGTGCCAGCAGCCATCGCGGGACAGAGAGCTCCTACGAGCAGTACTTC
CDR3aa: CASSHRGTESSYEQYF
d_gene: -
j_gene: TRBJ2-7
v_gene: TRBV14
abundance: once

CDR3nt: TGTGCCAGCAGCCAAGCGGAGATGGGTCAGCCCCAGCATTTT
CDR3aa: CASSQAEMGQPQHF
d_gene: -
j_gene: TRBJ1-5
v_gene: TRBV3-1
abundance: few

CDR3nt: TGTGCCAGCAGCCAGGACAGGAGGTACGAGCAGTACTTC
CDR3aa: CASSQDRRYEQYF
d_gene: TRBD1
j_gene: TRBJ2-7
v_gene: TRBV3-1
abundance: few

CDR3nt: TGTGCCAGCTCACCCCAAGCGGAACGCACCATATATTTT
CDR3aa: CASSPQAERTIYF
d_gene: -
j_gene: TRBJ1-3
v_gene: TRBV18
abundance: -

CDR3nt: TGTGCCACCAGTGAGGGTACAGGGTTATCCGATTCACCCCTCCACTTT
CDR3aa: CATSEGTGLSDSPLHF
d_gene: -
j_gene: TRBJ1-6
v_gene: TRBV24-1
abundance: -

CDR3nt: TGTGCCAGCAGTTACTATTCCGACGGTGCGCGAGATCCCAAAAACATTCAGTACTTC
CDR3aa: CASSYYSDGARDPKNIQYF
d_gene: -
j_gene: TRBJ2-4
v_gene: TRBV6-2/TRBV6-3
abundance: -

CDR3nt: TGCGCCAGCAGTGAGTCGCGAGGACAGGGGGAAACCTACGAGCAGTACTTC
CDR3aa: CASSESRGQGETYEQYF
d_gene: TRBD1
j_gene: TRBJ2-7
v_gene: TRBV10-1
abundance: -

CDR3nt: TGTGCCAGCAGCAAGGCGCAGGCTAACACCGGGGAGCTGTTTTTT
CDR3aa: CASSKAQANTGELFF
d_gene: -
j_gene: TRBJ2-2
v_gene: TRBV4-2
abundance: -

CDR3nt: TGCGCCAGCAGTCCGACGGGGGGAAGGAATTCACCCCTCCACTTT
CDR3aa: CASSPTGGRNSPLHF
d_gene: -
j_gene: TRBJ1-6
v_gene: TRBV5-1
abundance: few

CDR3nt: TGTGCCAGCAGCTTAGGCGTTAGCGGGGGGTTGGCCAAAAACATTCAGTACTTC
CDR3aa: CASSLGVSGGLAKNIQYF
d_gene: TRBD2
j_gene: TRBJ2-4
v_gene: TRBV7-2
abundance: few

CDR3nt: TGTGCCAGCACCACCTGGGGTATAGCGGGCTCCCAAGAGACCCAGTACTTC
CDR3aa: CASTTWGIAGSQETQYF
d_gene: TRBD2
j_gene: TRBJ2-5
v_gene: TRBV7-9
abundance: few

CDR3nt: TGTGCCAGCAGTTCTACGACAGTCCCAAATGAAAAACTGTTTTTT
CDR3aa: CASSSTTVPNEKLFF
d_gene: -
j_gene: TRBJ1-4
v_gene: TRBV2
abundance: few

CDR3nt: TGCAGTGCGGTGGGTATTCAAGAGACCCAGTACTTC
CDR3aa: CSAVGIQETQYF
d_gene: -
j_gene: TRBJ2-5
v_gene: TRBV20-1
abundance: few

CDR3nt: TGTGCCAGCAGTTTACCCCGAACTAGCTCCTACAATGAGCAGTTCTTC
CDR3aa: CASSLPRTSSYNEQFF
d_gene: -
j_gene: TRBJ2-1
v_gene: TRBV12-3/TRBV12-4
abundance: many

CDR3nt: TGCAGCGTTGAGGAGAGAGGGGGATATCAGTTCTTC
CDR3aa: CSVEERGGYQFF
d_gene: -
j_gene: TRBJ2-1
v_gene: TRBV29-1
abundance: -

CDR3nt: TGCAGTGCTAGAGATGTAGCAGGGGGACGAGTGTTTTTT
CDR3aa: CSARDVAGGRVFF
d_gene: TRBD1
j_gene: TRBJ1-4
v_gene: TRBV20-1
abundance: -

CDR3nt: TGCGCCAGCAGCCAAGATAGGGGCGTCTCCTACGAGCAGTACTTC
CDR3aa: CASSQDRGVSYEQYF
d_gene: -
j_gene: TRBJ2-7
v_gene: TRBV4-1
abundance: -

CDR3nt: TGTGCCAGCAGCTTAGCGGAAACGAGGGACAGTGAGCAGTTCTTC
CDR3aa: CASSLAETRDSEQFF
d_gene: TRBD1
j_gene: TRBJ2-1
v_gene: TRBV11-2
abundance: few

CDR3nt: TGTGCCAGCAGTTTTCACGGGGGGGTGACAGATACGCAGTATTTT
CDR3aa: CASSFHGGVTDTQYF
d_gene: TRBD2
j_gene: TRBJ2-3
v_gene: TRBV12-3/TRBV12-4
abundance: few

CDR3nt: TGCGCCAGCAGCCAAGACGGTAACTCCCAAAATGGCTACACCTTC
CDR3aa: CASSQDGNSQNGYTF
d_gene: -
j_gene: TRBJ1-2
v_gene: TRBV4-1
abundance: -

CDR3nt: TGTGCCAGTAGTCAAGACAGGGTTGGCTACACCTTC
CDR3aa: CASSQDRVGYTF
d_gene: TRBD1
j_gene: TRBJ1-2
v_gene: TRBV19
abundance: many

CDR3nt: TGTGCCATCAGTGGGTCGAGTTCCGGTGAGGATACGCAGTATTTT
CDR3aa: CAISGSSSGEDTQYF
d_gene: -
j_gene: TRBJ2-3
v_gene: TRBV10-3
abundance: -

CDR3nt: TGTGCCAGTAGTACGGGGCGCAGGTTGAGCACAGATACGCAGTATTTT
CDR3aa: CASSTGRRLSTDTQYF
d_gene: -
j_gene: TRBJ2-3
v_gene: TRBV19
abundance: few

CDR3nt: TGTGCCAGCTCACCAAGCCAGGAGGCCACAGATACGCAGTATTTT
CDR3aa: CASSPSQEATDTQYF
d_gene: -
j_gene: TRBJ2-3
v_gene: TRBV18
abundance: -

CDR3nt: TGTGCCACCAGCAGAGATCCGGGGGACGGAAACATTCAGTACTTC
CDR3aa: CATSRDPGDGNIQYF
d_gene: -
j_gene: TRBJ2-4
v_gene: TRBV15
abundance: -

CDR3nt: TGCAGCGTTGAAGATCGACGGAGACCCCAAGAGCAGTACTTC
CDR3aa: CSVEDRRRPQEQYF
d_gene: -
j_gene: TRBJ2-7
v_gene: TRBV29-1
abundance: -

CDR3nt: TGTGCCAGCACCAGCGGGGGGGCAGAAGATACGCGGTATTTT
CDR3aa: CASTSGGAEDTRYF
d_gene: TRBD2
j_gene: TRBJ2-3
v_gene: TRBV6-4
abundance: -

CDR3nt: TGTGCCAGCAGTGTCTACCGGGACGGGTCTCAGCCCCAGCATTTT
CDR3aa: CASSVYRDGSQPQHF
d_gene: -
j_gene: TRBJ1-5
v_gene: TRBV2
abundance: few

CDR3nt: TGTGCCAGTAGTAAAACCGGGACAGGGGAAGAGACCCAGTACTTC
CDR3aa: CASSKTGTGEETQYF
d_gene: TRBD1
j_gene: TRBJ2-5
v_gene: TRBV19
abundance: few

CDR3nt: TGTGCCAGCAGCGCCTCTAGAAATCTCTTCCAAGAGACCCAGTACTTC
CDR3aa: CASSASRNLFQETQYF
d_gene: -
j_gene: TRBJ2-5
v_gene: TRBV5-5
abundance: once

CDR3nt: TGTGCCATCAGTGAGCAGATGGGACTTGGTGGTGGCTACACCTTC
CDR3aa: CAISEQMGLGGGYTF
d_gene: -
j_gene: TRBJ1-2
v_gene: TRBV10-3
abundance: few

CDR3nt: TGTGCCAGCAGCCCCGGGGGGCCCTCCTACGAGCAGTACTTC
CDR3aa: CASSPGGPSYEQYF
d_gene: -
j_gene: TRBJ2-7
v_gene: TRBV7-9
abundance: few

CDR3nt: TGCAGTGCCGGTGGGCAGGGAAGCCCCAGGGGTAATTCACCCCTCCACTTT
CDR3aa: CSAGGQGSPRGNSPLHF
d_gene: -
j_gene: TRBJ1-6
v_gene: TRBV20-1
abundance: few

CDR3nt: TGTGCCTGGAGTGGTGCAGTTGAAGCTTTCTTT
CDR3aa: CAWSGAVEAFF
d_gene: -
j_gene: TRBJ1-1
v_gene: TRBV30
abundance: -

CDR3nt: TGCAGTGCCCCACTAGCGGGGATACAAGAGACCCAGTACTTC
CDR3aa: CSAPLAGIQETQYF
d_gene: TRBD2
j_gene: TRBJ2-5
v_gene: TRBV20-1
abundance: few

CDR3nt: TGCAGTGCTAGAGATGGTCGACAGGGAGGTTTCAATCAGCCCCAGCATTTT
CDR3aa: CSARDGRQGGFNQPQHF
d_gene: TRBD1
j_gene: TRBJ1-5
v_gene: TRBV20-1
abundance: few

CDR3nt: TGTGCCAGCAGCTCGATAGCGGGGGGGCCGGGCAATGAGCAGTTCTTC
CDR3aa: CASSSIAGGPGNEQFF
d_gene: TRBD2
j_gene: TRBJ2-1
v_gene: TRBV11-2
abundance: -

CDR3nt: TGTGCCAGCAGCCTTACCCGACTCAGGAGGGAGACCCAGTACTTC
CDR3aa: CASSLTRLRRETQYF
d_gene: -
j_gene: TRBJ2-5
v_gene: TRBV7-8
abundance: few

CDR3nt: TGTGCCAGCAGTAAATTTGAAGCTTTCTTT
CDR3aa: CASSKFEAFF
d_gene: -
j_gene: TRBJ1-1
v_gene: TRBV12-3/TRBV12-4
abundance: few

CDR3nt: TGTGCCAGCAGCCCGCAAGGACAGGGTTCAAGGCCCCAGCATTTT
CDR3aa: CASSPQGQGSRPQHF
d_gene: TRBD1
j_gene: TRBJ1-5
v_gene: TRBV7-2
abundance: many

CDR3nt: TGTGCCAGCAGCCAAAAGGGACTCCCAGGGGGGTCGCACACTGAAGCTTTCTTT
CDR3aa: CASSQKGLPGGSHTEAFF
d_gene: TRBD1
j_gene: TRBJ1-1
v_gene: TRBV27
abundance: -

CDR3nt: TGTGCCAGCAGCTTTAGCGGGGGTTCGTATGAGCAGTTCTTC
CDR3aa: CASSFSGGSYEQFF
d_gene: TRBD2
j_gene: TRBJ2-1
v_gene: TRBV11-3
abundance: few

CDR3nt: TGTGCCAGCAGTCCGGGAAGATCCGGGAGACAGCCCCAGCATTTT
CDR3aa: CASSPGRSGRQPQHF
d_gene: -
j_gene: TRBJ1-5
v_gene: TRBV6-1
abundance: few

CDR3nt: TGTGCCAGCAGCCAAGCCAATGAGCAGTTCTTC
CDR3aa: CASSQANEQFF
d_gene: -
j_gene: TRBJ2-1
v_gene: TRBV3-1
abundance: few

CDR3nt: TGTGCCAGCAGCCCACGGGGCGACACTGAAGCTTTCTTT
CDR3aa: CASSPRGDTEAFF
d_gene: -
j_gene: TRBJ1-1
v_gene: TRBV7-9
abundance: many

CDR3nt: TGTGCCAGCACAGGGTACACTGAAGCTTTCTTT
CDR3aa: CASTGYTEAFF
d_gene: -
j_gene: TRBJ1-1
v_gene: TRBV14
abundance: -

CDR3nt: TGTGCCAGTAGTATAGATATGGGCTCAAACACCATATATTTT
CDR3aa: CASSIDMGSNTIYF
d_gene: -
j_gene: TRBJ1-3
v_gene: TRBV19
abundance: few

CDR3nt: TGTGCCAGCAGCCCGACCGGGACTAGGGTCGATGAGCAGTTCTTC
CDR3aa: CASSPTGTRVDEQFF
d_gene: TRBD2
j_gene: TRBJ2-1
v_gene: TRBV7-3
abundance: few

CDR3nt: TGTGCCAGCAGCTTAGTAGGGGTGTACGGCTACACCTTC
CDR3aa: CASSLVGVYGYTF
d_gene: -
j_gene: TRBJ1-2
v_gene: TRBV7-2
abundance: few

CDR3nt: TGTGCCAGCAGTTCCTTCGTGTCGGGGGGGCCAAGCACAGATACGCAGTATTTT
CDR3aa: CASSSFVSGGPSTDTQYF
d_gene: TRBD2
j_gene: TRBJ2-3
v_gene: TRBV12-3/TRBV12-4
abundance: few

CDR3nt: TGTGCCAGCAGCTTGTCGACTATCCCCGGCGAGCAGTACTTC
CDR3aa: CASSLSTIPGEQYF
d_gene: -
j_gene: TRBJ2-7
v_gene: TRBV5-5
abundance: few

CDR3nt: TGTGCCAGCAGGTTAAAGGGGCGGCAGGTACAGAGCACCGGGGAGCTGTTTTTT
CDR3aa: CASRLKGRQVQSTGELFF
d_gene: -
j_gene: TRBJ2-2
v_gene: TRBV7-8
abundance: few

CDR3nt: TGCAGTGCTAATGACAATGAGCAGTTCTTC
CDR3aa: CSANDNEQFF
d_gene: -
j_gene: TRBJ2-1
v_gene: TRBV20-1
abundance: few